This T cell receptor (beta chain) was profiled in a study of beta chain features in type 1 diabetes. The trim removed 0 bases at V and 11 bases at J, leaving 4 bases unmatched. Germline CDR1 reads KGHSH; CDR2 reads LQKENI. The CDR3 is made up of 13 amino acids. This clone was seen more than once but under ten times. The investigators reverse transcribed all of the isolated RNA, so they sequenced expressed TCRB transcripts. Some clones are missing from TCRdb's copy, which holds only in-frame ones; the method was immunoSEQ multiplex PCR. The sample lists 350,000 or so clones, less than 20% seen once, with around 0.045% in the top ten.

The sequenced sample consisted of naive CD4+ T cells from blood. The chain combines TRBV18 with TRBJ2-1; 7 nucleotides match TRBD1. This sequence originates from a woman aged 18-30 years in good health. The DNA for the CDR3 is TGTGCCAGCTCACCACCGGCACAGGGGAAGCAGTTCTTC. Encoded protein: CASSPPAQGKQFF.